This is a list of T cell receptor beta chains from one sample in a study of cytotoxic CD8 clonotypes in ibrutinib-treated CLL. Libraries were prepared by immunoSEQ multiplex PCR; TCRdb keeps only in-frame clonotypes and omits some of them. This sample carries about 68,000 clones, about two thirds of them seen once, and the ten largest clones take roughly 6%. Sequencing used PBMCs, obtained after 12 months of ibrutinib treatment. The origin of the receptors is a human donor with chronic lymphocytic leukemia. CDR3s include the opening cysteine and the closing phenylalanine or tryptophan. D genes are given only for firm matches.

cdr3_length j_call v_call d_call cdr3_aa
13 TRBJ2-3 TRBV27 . CASSSPPSFTQYF
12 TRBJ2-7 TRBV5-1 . CASSSGVYEQYF
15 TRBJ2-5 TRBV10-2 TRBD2 CASRTSGGALATQYF
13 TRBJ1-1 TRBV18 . CASSSVANTEAFF
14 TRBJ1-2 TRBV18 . CASSREQGGYGYTF
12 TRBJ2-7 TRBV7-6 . CASSFDNYEQYF
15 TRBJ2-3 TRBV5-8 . CASSLGTHSTDTQYF
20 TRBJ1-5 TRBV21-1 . CASSTTGLEINPPNDQPQHF
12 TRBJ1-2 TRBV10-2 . CASQTDSYGYTF
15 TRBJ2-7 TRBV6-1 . CASSTSGQKGNEQYF
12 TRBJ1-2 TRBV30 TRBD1 CAWSPQGDGYTF
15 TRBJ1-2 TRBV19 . CASSIWAAPLYGYTF
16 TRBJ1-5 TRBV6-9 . CASSYAPSLALQPQHF
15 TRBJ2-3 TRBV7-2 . CASSLGGGRVLTQYF
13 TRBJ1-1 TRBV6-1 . CASGPGHNTEAFF
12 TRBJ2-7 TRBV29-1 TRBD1 CSVAGTGGEQYF
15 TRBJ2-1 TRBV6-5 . CASSYFSGTYNEQFF
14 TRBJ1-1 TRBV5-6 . CASSLVSANTEAFF
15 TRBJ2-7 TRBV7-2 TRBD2 CASSLAGTSEYEQYF